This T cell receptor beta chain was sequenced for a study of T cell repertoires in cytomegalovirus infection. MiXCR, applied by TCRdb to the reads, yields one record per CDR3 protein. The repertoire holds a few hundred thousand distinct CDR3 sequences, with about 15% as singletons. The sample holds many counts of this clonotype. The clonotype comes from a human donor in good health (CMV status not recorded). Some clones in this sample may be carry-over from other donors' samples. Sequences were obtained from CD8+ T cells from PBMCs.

The CDR3 loop reads CASSLWGQGEKTQYF. The CDR3 DNA reads as TGTGCCAGCAGCTTATGGGGACAGGGGGAAAAGACCCAGTACTTC. The V gene is TRBV7-2, the J gene TRBJ2-5; TRBD1 agrees at 11 bases. The CDR3 covers 15 residues. Germline CDR1 reads SGHTA; CDR2 reads FQGNSA. With 2 bases clipped from V and 6 bases from J, the junction kept 5 bases outside the gene matches.